This T cell receptor beta chain stems from a study of blood T cell repertoires in COVID-19 (dated by TCRdb to 2018 to 2021). The study in broad terms: Samples covering the acute and convalescent phases of COVID-19 were provided by collaborators in the United States, Italy and Spain. The material from the prospective study consisted of cDNA or gDNA derived from T cells, B-cell-depleted T cells, or PBMCs. The dataset comprised deeply sampled blood TCRbeta repertoires from subjects exposed to, actively infected with, or recovered from COVID-19. The repertoires were released in a freely available public database intended as a resource for research on the immune response to SARS-CoV-2. The samples were drawn from two sources: the first 160 participants of the ongoing ImmuneRACE study, and some 1,300 subjects contributed by 6 global collaborators. Nearly every sample came with metadata listing a de-identified subject ID, COVID-19 status, age in years and sex. Where available, HLA class I and class II types were taken from metadata supplied by the sample provider and were not determined by assay-based typing.

Trimming leaves V shorter by 6 bases and J shorter by 0 bases, with the junction holding 6 bases beyond the gene matches. CDR1 MRHNA and CDR2 SNTAGT were looked up in the germline V gene. The CDR3 runs 15 amino acids, cysteine and phenylalanine included. The retained sequence is limited to the CDR3, 45 bases, with the frame set at the first base. TCRbeta CDR3 regions were amplified from genomic DNA by means of the immunoSEQ Assay, a bias-controlled multiplex PCR. In the paper's pipeline: The number of nucleated cells in each sample was estimated by amplification of reference gene primers within the assay. To quantify the absolute abundance of each unique TCRbeta CDR3 rearrangement, sequence reads were collapsed and filtered. For each sample, productive Simpson clonality was calculated as the square root of Simpson's diversity index over productive rearrangements. What TCRdb holds here is the immuneACCESS table cut down to in-frame rearrangements. Part of the clones is not present; checked against another copy, under half of the missing clones reflect an unresolved V gene, and the others are unexplained. That table gives V, J and clone size, and the DNA gave D and trimming. The sample profile shows some 490,000 clones; approximately 91% of them were found once. Around 7.9% of the sample is taken by the ten largest.

The paper's findings and limits, for the study overall: The quantity of clinical and demographic metadata differed by source and by participant and was supplied without curation.

This clone was picked up one time. The antigen it binds to is not known. No much larger clone is present one base from it, and per-base qualities are unavailable. In the prospective study, participants were roughly 18 to 100 years old, resided in 25 or so geographic areas of the United States, and were enrolled through a virtual design. Cohort assignment in the prospective study relied on participant-reported clinical history from a screening survey and a study questionnaire. For ImmuneRACE Cohort 3, a participant was defined as recovered based on two consecutive negative NP/OP PCR tests, clearance by a healthcare professional, or resolution of symptoms. Mobile phlebotomists in the prospective study collected whole blood, serum and a nasopharyngeal or oropharyngeal swab from every participant. Over an approximately 2-month period, participants in the prospective study had the option of providing additional blood draws and questionnaires. Prospective study blood samples were shipped either frozen or at room temperature before DNA extraction.

Input material: PBMCs or T cells enriched from blood (not recorded which). The V and J genes are TRBV6-4 and TRBJ2-3, and 7 junction bases match TRBD1. This receptor was obtained from a woman aged 60 to 75 who had recovered from COVID-19. In nucleotide form, the sequence is TGTGCCAGCAGCCCGGACAGGCTTAGCACAGATACGCAGTATTTT. Translation gives CASSPDRLSTDTQYF.